Listed here are 20 T cell receptor beta chains from one sample, sequenced in a study of CD8+CD57+ T cells in acquired aplastic anemia. The TCR beta profiling, which covered VDJ combination and CDR3 sequence, was carried out using genomic DNA as the template. Each CDR3 protein is one row after TCRdb ran MiXCR on the reads. The data contain over 150,000 distinct CDR3 sequences, 45% to 60% of them singletons. All sequencing subjects had displayed CD8+CD57+ cell expansion on flow cytometry. Sequenced material: sorted CD4+, CD8+, or CD8+CD57+ T cells (not recorded which) from PBMCs. These receptors came from a human donor with aplastic anemia.

This clonotype appeared many times. J is TRBJ2-7 and V is TRBV6-1, with a tentative D call TRBD2 (6 bases). V lost 5 bases to trimming and J lost 1 base, with 12 bases between them. The CDR3 is 14 residues long. Germline values: CDR1 MNHNS, CDR2 SASEGT. The CDR3 reads CASSNGGASYEQYF. CDR3 DNA: TGTGCCAGCAGTAATGGCGGGGCATCCTACGAGCAGTACTTC.

This clonotype was found many times. This chain uses TRBV7-2 with TRBJ2-3; 11 bases line up with TRBD2. The CDR3 loop spans 16 amino acids. V gave up 5 bases and J gave up 4 bases; unmatched junction bases: 8. Germline-derived CDR1 and CDR2 are SGHTA and FQGNSA. The CDR3 here is CASSIRTSGGSDTQYF. DNA of the CDR3: TGTGCCAGCAGCATCAGAACTAGCGGGGGCTCAGATACGCAGTATTTT.

This clonotype was counted once. V and J are TRBV29-1 and TRBJ1-2; D ambiguous. The V gene lost 3 bases and the J gene lost 8 bases, with 13 bases spanning the gap. Germline V gene data show CDR1 as SQVTM and CDR2 as ANQGSEA. CDR3 length: 12 residues. CDR3 coding DNA: TGCAGCGTTGATGCTCTTAGGGAGGGCTACACCTTC. This translates into CSVDALREGYTF.

This clonotype came up many times. The rearrangement links TRBV6-5 to TRBJ2-3; 10 bases line up with TRBD2. The CDR3 length is 16 residues. The junction had 11 bases not matched to a gene; V was cut back by 4 bases and J by 7 bases. Germline loops: CDR1 MNHEY, CDR2 SVGAGI. CDR3 coding DNA: TGTGCCAGCAGTTTCAAAGCGGGGGGGCCGCGAAATACGCAGTATTTT. Its translation: CASSFKAGGPRNTQYF.

The chain joins TRBV2 to TRBJ2-1, with D tentatively TRBD1 or TRBD2 (5 bases each). The CDR3 is 13 residues long. Germline loops: CDR1 SNHLY, CDR2 FYNNEI. The V end lost 5 bases, the J end lost 5 bases, and 10 bases lay between the germline ends. CDR3 sequence: CASSRDVDNEQFF. Here the CDR3 DNA reads TGTGCCAGCAGTCGGGACGTGGACAATGAGCAGTTCTTC.

Remarks on this clonotype: This may stem from a read error, because a much larger clone lies one nucleotide away. The chain couples TRBV5-1 to TRBJ2-3; tentative D call: TRBD2 (6 bases). CDR1 is SGHRS, CDR2 YFSETQ, per germline. The CDR3 runs 16 residues. V lost 4 bases and J lost 3, with 18 bases in between. In nucleotides, the CDR3 is TGCGCCAGCAGCCAGGGTATGGGGGGTCATACAGATACGCAGTATTTT. Translating gives CASSQGMGGHTDTQYF.

The table lists this clonotype with many counts. The chain has TRBV5-6 and TRBJ1-1; 7 bases align to TRBD1. The CDR3 totals 15 residues. Trimming took 4 bases from V and 0 from J; bases not matched to a gene: 6. Germline-derived CDR1 and CDR2 are SGHDT and YYEEEE. CDR3 amino acids: CASSTPQGMNTEAFF. CDR3 sequence (DNA): TGTGCCAGCAGCACCCCACAGGGGATGAACACTGAAGCTTTCTTT.

The sample holds many counts of this clonotype. The chain recombines TRBV7-2 with TRBJ1-5, with 9 bases aligning to TRBD1. The CDR3 has 15 residues. The trim removed 5 bases at V and 6 bases at J, leaving 8 bases unmatched. Germline V gene sequence: CDR1 SGHTA, CDR2 FQGNSA. The CDR3 DNA follows: TGTGCCAGCAGCCGGGAGGGGACAGGGAGTCAGCCCCAGCATTTT. Translation gives CASSREGTGSQPQHF. The full variable domain, its missing parts supplied by reference TRBV7-2 and TRBJ1-5, is GAGVSQSPSNKVTEKGKDVELRCDPISGHTALYWYRQSLGQGLEFLIYFQGNSAPDKSGLPSDRFSAERTGGSVSTLTIQRTQQEDSAVYLCASSREGTGSQPQHFGDGTRLSIL.

This chain connects TRBV15 to TRBJ1-1, with a possible D match to TRBD1 (6 bases). Germline lookup yields CDR1 LNHNV and CDR2 YYDKDF (reference sequence). Trimming shortened V by 1 base and J by 3 bases, and 15 bases separated the two germline ends. This CDR3 is built from 16 residues. The chain's CDR3 is CATSRGLQGLDTEAFF. CDR3 DNA: TGTGCCACCAGCAGAGGTCTTCAGGGGCTTGACACTGAAGCTTTCTTT.

The chain uses TRBV20-1 and TRBJ1-2; D unclear. The germline V gene encodes CDR1 DFQATT and CDR2 SNEGSKA (reference sequence). Between the trimmed V and J ends, which lost 3 bases and 0 bases, there was a span of 5 bases. This CDR3 contains 12 residues. The CDR3 DNA reads as TGCAGTGCTAGTCCGACTAACTATGGCTACACCTTC. Its translation: CSASPTNYGYTF.

This sequence joins TRBV10-3 and TRBJ2-1; no firm D call. The CDR3 runs to 13 residues. Trimming pared 5 bases from V and 0 bases from J, leaving 5 bases between. Germline values: CDR1 ENHRY, CDR2 SYGVKD. The CDR3: CAISSSSYNEQFF. As DNA, the CDR3 is TGTGCCATCAGTTCGAGCTCCTACAATGAGCAGTTCTTC.

This clonotype was seen many times. The chain combines TRBV6-1 with TRBJ1-2; no reliable D call. V was shortened by 6 bases and J by 0 bases, with 11 bases between the two germline ends. The CDR3 is 14 residues long. Germline lookup yields CDR1 MNHNS and CDR2 SASEGT. The CDR3 protein is CASSLTFSNYGYTF. In DNA, the CDR3 is TGTGCCAGCAGCCTAACGTTTTCTAACTATGGCTACACCTTC.

The CDR3 protein is CASSATSGGPYNEQFF. DNA for the CDR3: TGTGCCAGCAGTGCCACTAGCGGGGGGCCCTACAATGAGCAGTTCTTC. This chain joins TRBV12-3 or TRBV12-4 and TRBJ2-1, with 12 bases matching TRBD2. CDR3 length: 16 residues. V gave up 5 bases and J gave up 2 bases; unmatched junction bases: 4.

The chain has TRBV19 and TRBJ1-2; weak D call: TRBD1 (5 bases). Deletions cut 6 bases from V and 8 bases from J, with 16 bases between. This CDR3 comprises 13 residues. The V gene's germline CDR1 is LNHDA and CDR2 SQIVND (reference sequence). The CDR3 bases are TGTGCCAGTAGAGGGACGATCCTCTCGGGCTACACCTTC. Its protein is CASRGTILSGYTF.

The chain joins TRBV20-1 to TRBJ1-2; 11 bases map to TRBD1. V gave up 1 base and J gave up 8 bases; unmatched junction bases: 0. Germline CDR1 DFQATT, CDR2 SNEGSKA (reference sequence). The CDR3 totals 12 residues. CDR3 bases: TGCAGTGCTAGAGGGACAGGGGGCGGCTACACCTTC. It is translated as CSARGTGGGYTF.

CDR3 sequence: CASSSFGASDTQYF. CDR3 DNA sequence: TGTGCCAGTAGCAGTTTCGGAGCATCAGATACGCAGTATTTT. The V call is TRBV19, the J call TRBJ2-3; the D is unclear. The germline CDR1 and CDR2 sequences are LNHDA and SQIVND (reference sequence). Trimming pared 6 bases from V and 4 bases from J, leaving 14 bases between. This CDR3 is 14 amino acids long.

This clonotype has at least ten counts. CDR3 sequence: CASSLVTGIRDNEQFF. The CDR3, as DNA: TGTGCCAGCAGCTTAGTCACAGGTATTAGGGACAATGAGCAGTTCTTC. The gene calls are TRBV7-8 and TRBJ2-1, with D possibly matching TRBD1 (5 bases). The germline V gene has CDR1 SGHVS and CDR2 FQNEAQ. Trimming removed 1 base from V and 5 bases from J, with 15 bases in between. The CDR3 extends over 16 amino acids. Combining the CDR3 with reference TRBV7-8 and TRBJ2-1 gives the whole variable domain GAGVSQSPRYKVAKRGQDVALRCDPISGHVSLFWYQQALGQGPEFLTYFQNEAQLDKSGLPSDRFFAERPEGSVSTLKIQRTQQEDSAVYLCASSLVTGIRDNEQFFGPGTRLTVL.

This clonotype occurred a few times. The CDR3 DNA reads TGTGCCATCAGTGGCCTAGCGGGGCGGACTAGCACAGATACGCAGTATTTT. Translated: CAISGLAGRTSTDTQYF. This rearrangement joins TRBV10-3 to TRBJ2-3, with 9 bases matching TRBD2. The CDR3 length is 17 residues. V was clipped by 4 bases and J by 0 bases; unmatched bases: 8. Germline V gives CDR1 ENHRY, CDR2 SYGVKD.

Comment on this clonotype: One end of the junction fails to match germline, which may point to a read error. The rearrangement links TRBV5-3 to TRBJ2-7; D is ambiguous. TRBV5-3 qualifies as an ORF whose function is uncertain. The CDR3 consists of 12 residues. The CDR3 DNA sequence: TGTGCCAGCAGCTTGGCGCCCTACGAGCAGTACTTC. Protein: CASSLAPYEQYF.

V gene TRBV19 combines with J gene TRBJ2-6, with 9 positions matching TRBD2. This CDR3 region has 18 residues. Unmatched junction bases numbered 8, after V lost 5 bases and J lost 0 bases. Germline lookup yields CDR1 LNHDA and CDR2 SQIVND (reference sequence). The CDR3 sequence is CASSLNLAGSSGANVLTF. The CDR3 DNA reads as TGTGCCAGTAGTCTGAATCTAGCGGGAAGCTCTGGGGCCAACGTCCTGACTTTC. Together with reference TRBV19 and TRBJ2-6, the CDR3 gives the full variable domain: DGGITQSPKYLFRKEGQNVTLSCEQNLNHDAMYWYRQDPGQGLRLIYYSQIVNDFQKGDIAEGYSVSREKKESFPLTVTSAQKNPTAFYLCASSLNLAGSSGANVLTFGAGSRLTVL.